One sample yielded the 32 T cell receptor beta chains listed below, sequenced in a study of response to subunit inactivated influenza vaccine. Each CDR3 protein is one row after TCRdb ran MiXCR on the RT-PCR reads. The table lists almost 600,000 distinct CDR3 sequences, about 15% of them singletons. The starting material was PBMCs from blood, obtained roughly 12 days after vaccination. The source is a man in his fifties who received an inactivated influenza vaccine.

V usage is TRBV15 and J usage is TRBJ2-2; D remains ambiguous. The CDR3 is 15 residues long. The germline V and J ends were trimmed by 0 bases and 6 bases, with 11 bases remaining between them. Per germline, CDR1 LNHNV and CDR2 YYDKDF (reference sequence). Here the CDR3 reads CATSRDPGRPGELFF. The CDR3, as DNA: TGTGCCACCAGCAGAGATCCGGGCAGGCCCGGGGAGCTGTTTTTT. The full variable domain, its missing parts supplied by reference TRBV15 and TRBJ2-2, is DAMVIQNPRYQVTQFGKPVTLSCSQTLNHNVMYWYQQKSSQAPKLLFHYYDKDFNNEADTPDNFQSRRPNTSFCFLDIRSPGLGDTAMYLCATSRDPGRPGELFFGEGSRLTVL.

The CDR3 coding sequence is TGCAGTGCTCTACGGACAGTGGGAACAGATACGCAGTATTTT. Its translation: CSALRTVGTDTQYF. This sequence joins TRBV20-1 and TRBJ2-3; D is possibly TRBD1 (6 bases). This CDR3 spans 14 amino acids. V lost 5 bases, J lost 3 bases, and 15 bases lay in between. Germline CDR1 reads DFQATT; CDR2 reads SNEGSKA (reference sequence).

The sample holds a few counts of this clonotype. This rearrangement joins TRBV7-2 to TRBJ2-5; the D is unclear. V shed 0 bases and J shed 5 bases, with 13 bases lying between them. Germline CDR1 and CDR2: SGHTA and FQGNSA. The CDR3 is 15 residues long. CDR3 DNA sequence: TGTGCCAGCAGCTTAGCGACACTACGCGGTGAGACCCAGTACTTC. It encodes CASSLATLRGETQYF.

The J gene is TRBJ2-5, the V gene TRBV6-4; the match to TRBD2 covers 7 bases. In germline, CDR1 is MRHNA, CDR2 SNTAGT. This CDR3 spans 15 amino acids. V shed 5 bases, J shed 1 base, and the junction held 7 bases outside the gene matches. CDR3 DNA sequence: TGTGCCAGCAGTCTTTACGGGGGGTCCCAAGAGACCCAGTACTTC. It specifies CASSLYGGSQETQYF.

The rearrangement uses TRBV6-1 and TRBJ1-3; D remains unclear. Deletions cut 6 bases from V and 4 bases from J, with 10 bases between. Germline CDR1 MNHNS, CDR2 SASEGT. There are 13 residues in the CDR3. CDR3 protein: CASRLDRGNTIYF. CDR3 coding DNA: TGTGCCAGCAGACTGGACCGCGGAAACACCATATATTTT.

Many counts were recorded for this clonotype. J is TRBJ2-1 and V is TRBV6-5, with 11 bases aligning to TRBD2. CDR1 and CDR2 (germline): MNHEY, SVGAGI. The CDR3 extends over 15 amino acids. Trimming at V came to 4 bases and at J to 6 bases, leaving 5 bases not matched to a gene. CDR3 protein: CASSSGTSGLNEQFF. The CDR3 nucleotides are TGTGCCAGCAGTTCAGGGACTAGCGGTCTCAATGAGCAGTTCTTC.

In its sample, this clonotype was seen a few times. The chain is built from TRBV3-1 and TRBJ2-5; TRBD2 might be the D (6 bases). V lost 4 bases to trimming and J lost 1 base, with 16 bases between them. The CDR3 consists of 16 residues. Germline CDR1 is LGHDT and CDR2 is YNNKEL (reference sequence). The CDR3 nucleotides are TGTGCCAGCAGCCTACGGACTACCCTATCCCAAGAGACCCAGTACTTC. Protein sequence: CASSLRTTLSQETQYF.

J is TRBJ2-1 and V is TRBV7-7; perhaps D is TRBD1 or TRBD2 (5 bases each). The germline CDR1 and CDR2 sequences are SSHAT and FNYEAQ (reference sequence). This CDR3 contains 13 residues. V was pared by 0 bases and J by 6 bases, with 6 bases between. Here the CDR3 reads CASSLAGTNEQFF. The CDR3 nucleotides read TGTGCCAGCAGCTTAGCGGGGACCAATGAGCAGTTCTTC.

This clonotype was observed a few times. The chain has TRBV6-2 or TRBV6-3 and TRBJ2-7, with 9 bases fitting TRBD1. Germline trimming cut 2 bases from V and 3 bases from J; bases unmatched to any gene: 8. Germline CDR1 MNHEY, CDR2 SVGEGT. CDR3 length: 16 residues. This CDR3 is CASSYPGDRADYEQYF. The DNA for the CDR3 is TGTGCCAGCAGTTACCCAGGGGACAGGGCGGACTACGAGCAGTACTTC.

The V and J genes are TRBV24-1 and TRBJ2-7, with D possibly TRBD1 on 6 matching bases. Germline V lookup: CDR1 KGHDR, CDR2 SFDVKD. There are 12 residues in the CDR3. With 1 base removed from V and 7 bases from J, the gap between germline ends came to 7 bases. CDR3 in amino acids: CATSDLRGEQYF. The CDR3 nucleotides are TGTGCCACCAGTGATTTAAGGGGGGAGCAGTACTTC.

This clonotype was detected only a few times. V is TRBV29-1 and J is TRBJ2-3; 8 bases agree with TRBD1. Germline loops: CDR1 SQVTM, CDR2 ANQGSEA. V shed 4 bases, J shed 0 bases, and the junction held 6 bases outside the gene matches. CDR3 length: 15 residues. CDR3 coding DNA: TGCAGCGTTGTAGGCGGGACAGGTAGCACAGATACGCAGTATTTT. Translation: CSVVGGTGSTDTQYF.

The sample holds a few counts of this clonotype. This may come from a read error, since a much larger clone is one base off. The chain couples TRBV7-9 to TRBJ2-1; 9 bases align to TRBD2. CDR1 and CDR2 from the germline V gene are SEHNR and FQNEAQ (reference sequence). This CDR3 has 15 amino acids. Trimming at V came to 3 bases and at J to 4 bases, leaving 4 bases not matched to a gene. The CDR3 DNA reads as TGTGCCAGCAGCTTTACTAGCGGGCGGTACAATGAGCAGTTCTTC. Translated, it gives CASSFTSGRYNEQFF.

This clonotype was recorded a few times. This sequence joins TRBV20-1 and TRBJ2-1; TRBD2 agrees at 8 bases. This CDR3 region has 16 residues. Trimming took 3 bases from V and 6 from J; bases not matched to a gene: 13. The germline V gene encodes CDR1 DFQATT and CDR2 SNEGSKA (reference sequence). Here the CDR3 DNA reads TGCAGTGCTAGTCGAGGGCTAGCGGGCTCTGGCAATGAGCAGTTCTTC. Amino acid sequence: CSASRGLAGSGNEQFF.

This chain links TRBV5-1 with TRBJ1-4; no definite D call. The germline V and J ends were trimmed by 0 bases and 4 bases, with 13 bases remaining between them. Looked up from germline, CDR1 is SGHRS and CDR2 is YFSETQ. CDR3 length: 16 amino acids. The CDR3 DNA reads TGCGCCAGCAGCTTGGGGACGCTACAGCATAATGAAAAACTGTTTTTT. This codes for CASSLGTLQHNEKLFF.

This clonotype was seen a few times. This sequence joins TRBV20-1 and TRBJ2-5, with 7 positions matching TRBD1. Trimming took 4 bases from V and 1 from J; bases not matched to a gene: 6. Germline V gene data show CDR1 as DFQATT and CDR2 as SNEGSKA (reference sequence). The CDR3 has 14 residues. CDR3 DNA: TGCAGTGCTATACAGACAGGGTTCCAAGAGACCCAGTACTTC. It is translated as CSAIQTGFQETQYF.

This clonotype was counted between two and nine times. The chain is built from TRBV11-2 and TRBJ2-7; 7 bases are a match to TRBD2. V lost 2 bases, J lost 0 bases, and 7 bases stayed unmatched. This CDR3 comprises 16 residues. Per the germline V gene, CDR1 is SGHAT and CDR2 is FQNNGV. CDR3: CASSLRLAESSYEQYF. The CDR3 DNA is TGTGCCAGCAGCTTAAGGCTAGCGGAGAGCTCCTACGAGCAGTACTTC.

In its sample, this clonotype was seen a few times. V is TRBV6-1 and J is TRBJ2-3; TRBD1 matches 7 bases. Unmatched junction bases numbered 9, after V lost 8 bases and J lost 1 base. Germline CDR1 and CDR2: MNHNS and SASEGT. The CDR3 spans 15 residues. CDR3 in DNA: TGTGCCAGCCCGAACCCCGGACAGGGCACAGATACGCAGTATTTT. Translating gives CASPNPGQGTDTQYF.

This clonotype has only a few counts. CDR3 sequence (DNA): TGTGCCAGCAGCGGCAGGGTGGGTGCAGATACGCAGTATTTT. It encodes CASSGRVGADTQYF. V gene TRBV4-2 combines with J gene TRBJ2-3, with D possibly TRBD1 on 5 matching bases. From germline, CDR1 is LGHNA and CDR2 YNFKEQ. CDR3 length equals 14 residues. Trimming shortened V by 5 bases and J by 4 bases, and 13 bases separated the two germline ends.

This clonotype was seen only a few times. This chain connects TRBV18 to TRBJ2-7; D possibly corresponds to TRBD2 (5 bases). Germline lookup yields CDR1 KGHSH and CDR2 LQKENI. With 3 bases removed from V and 3 bases from J, the gap between germline ends came to 12 bases. The CDR3 is 14 amino acids. In nucleotides, the CDR3 is TGTGCCAGCTCACCCCAACCCCGGGACTACGAGCAGTACTTC. Translation: CASSPQPRDYEQYF.

The rearrangement links TRBV15 to TRBJ1-1, with 9 bases lining up with TRBD1. Trimming removed 4 bases from V and 1 base from J; junction bases left unmatched: 4. This CDR3 contains 15 residues. Germline V lookup: CDR1 LNHNV, CDR2 YYDKDF (reference sequence). DNA of the CDR3: TGTGCCACCAGCACCCCGACAGGGGGGAACACTGAAGCTTTCTTT. Amino acids: CATSTPTGGNTEAFF.

This clonotype has at least ten counts. The CDR3 sequence is CASSPGTSGGYSYEQYF. The CDR3 nucleotides are TGTGCCAGCAGCCCCGGGACTAGCGGGGGCTACTCCTACGAGCAGTACTTC. The V call is TRBV7-9, the J call TRBJ2-7, with 14 bases that match TRBD2. With 5 bases clipped from V and 0 bases from J, the junction kept 6 bases outside the gene matches. The CDR3 has 17 residues. Germline V CDR1 and CDR2: SEHNR, FQNEAQ (reference sequence).

The genes are TRBV7-9 and TRBJ1-2; TRBD1 is a possible D gene (5 bases). V lost 7 bases, J lost 6 bases, and 15 bases lay in between. CDR1 is SEHNR, CDR2 FQNEAQ, per germline (reference sequence). The CDR3 is 13 amino acids. CDR3 bases: TGTGCCAGCATCCCGAGCGGGGCGAATGGCTACACCTTC. Amino acids: CASIPSGANGYTF. Full variable domain (rest looked up from reference TRBV7-9 and TRBJ1-2): DTGVSQNPRHKITKRGQNVTFRCDPISEHNRLYWYRQTLGQGPEFLTYFQNEAQLEKSRLLSDRFSAERPKGSFSTLEIQRTEQGDSAMYLCASIPSGANGYTFGSGTRLTVV.

This chain links TRBV28 with TRBJ1-1; D remains ambiguous. CDR3 size: 13 residues. Trimming cost V 8 bases and J 3 bases, with 13 bases left between them. Germline V gives CDR1 MDHEN, CDR2 SYDVKM. The CDR3 protein is CASLPTIDTEAFF. For the CDR3, the DNA is TGTGCCAGCTTACCGACTATTGACACTGAAGCTTTCTTT.

This clonotype was counted between two and nine times. The chain couples TRBV10-3 to TRBJ2-1; the D gene is possibly TRBD2 (6 bases). Germline CDR1 and CDR2: ENHRY and SYGVKD. V lost 3 bases to trimming and J lost 3 bases, with 15 bases between them. This CDR3 has 16 amino acids. CDR3 amino acids: CAISDQPGLGYNEQFF. The CDR3 region has the DNA TGTGCCATCAGTGATCAGCCGGGACTCGGCTACAATGAGCAGTTCTTC.

This chain connects TRBV3-1 to TRBJ1-5; D call uncertain. The germline V gene encodes CDR1 LGHDT and CDR2 YNNKEL (reference sequence). This CDR3 contains 14 residues. The V end was cut by 2 bases, the J end by 6 bases, with 11 bases between. CDR3 in amino acids: CASSQRGFGQPQHF. As DNA, the CDR3 is TGTGCCAGCAGCCAAAGAGGTTTTGGTCAGCCCCAGCATTTT.

There are a few counts of this clonotype. V gene TRBV30 combines with J gene TRBJ2-2; a possible D gene is TRBD2 (5 bases). V lost 6 bases and J 0 bases, leaving 11 bases between the germline ends. This CDR3 has 14 residues. Germline assignment: CDR1 GTSNPN and CDR2 SVGIG (reference sequence). CDR3 nucleotides: TGTGCCTGCATGTGGCGGGCGAACACCGGGGAGCTGTTTTTT. This encodes CACMWRANTGELFF.

This clonotype was counted only a few times. The chain has TRBV9 and TRBJ2-5, with D possibly matching TRBD2 (7 bases). V was clipped by 4 bases and J by 5 bases, with 18 bases between them. This CDR3 has 15 residues. Germline lookup yields CDR1 SGDLS and CDR2 YYNGEE. The CDR3: CASSPEGGVWETQYF. DNA for the CDR3: TGTGCCAGCAGCCCGGAGGGGGGGGTCTGGGAGACCCAGTACTTC.

The chain is built from TRBV24-1 and TRBJ2-3; TRBD2 aligns across 14 bases. This CDR3 comprises 17 residues. V lost 2 bases, J lost 4 bases, and 4 bases stayed unmatched. The germline gives CDR1 KGHDR, CDR2 SFDVKD. The CDR3 region is CATSDSGLAGDSDTQYF. CDR3 DNA: TGTGCCACCAGTGATTCGGGACTAGCGGGAGATTCAGATACGCAGTATTTT.

The chain recombines TRBV7-2 with TRBJ2-7; 13 bases are shared with TRBD2. V shed 3 bases, J shed 4 bases, and the junction held 6 bases outside the gene matches. Germline-derived CDR1 and CDR2 are SGHTA and FQGNSA. This CDR3 comprises 16 residues. The CDR3 nucleotides are TGTGCCAGCAGCTTCTCATTGGGACTAGCGGGATACGAGCAGTACTTC. This codes for CASSFSLGLAGYEQYF.

This clonotype was recorded a few times. The gene calls are TRBV11-2 and TRBJ1-4, with D unclear. V shed 2 bases and J shed 8 bases, with 9 bases lying between them. Germline V gene data show CDR1 as SGHAT and CDR2 as FQNNGV. This CDR3 has 13 amino acids. The DNA of the CDR3 is TGTGCCAGCAGCTTATCGGGGTTGGAAAAACTGTTTTTT. Amino acid sequence: CASSLSGLEKLFF. The complete variable domain, with remaining parts taken from reference TRBV11-2 and TRBJ1-4, reads EAGVAQSPRYKIIEKRQSVAFWCNPISGHATLYWYQQILGQGPKLLIQFQNNGVVDDSQLPKDRFSAERLKGVDSTLKIQPAKLEDSAVYLCASSLSGLEKLFFGSGTQLSVL.

This clonotype was counted a few times. The J gene is TRBJ2-2, the V gene TRBV20-1; a possible D gene is TRBD1 (6 bases). CDR1 and CDR2 (germline): DFQATT, SNEGSKA (reference sequence). The CDR3 sequence is 13 residues long. Trimming shortened V by 0 bases and J by 9 bases, and 11 bases separated the two germline ends. The CDR3 sequence: CSARDPRGRELFF. Here the CDR3 DNA reads TGCAGTGCTAGAGATCCCAGGGGTAGGGAGCTGTTTTTT.

This clonotype appeared many times. The V and J genes are TRBV12-3 or TRBV12-4 and TRBJ2-1; D is undetermined. The CDR3 consists of 15 residues. Trimming pared 6 bases from V and 4 bases from J, leaving 16 bases between. The CDR3 coding sequence is TGTGCCAGCAGCCTAGAGTCGCAAGGGTACAATGAGCAGTTCTTC. It codes for CASSLESQGYNEQFF.